The present entry profiles one TCR beta chain with its context. Antigen: not known. The record originates from a study of T cell responses to AZD1222 COVID-19 vaccine. Study as a whole: Second-dose intervals of approximately 4 or approximately 12 weeks were pooled. The study's findings and limits: It should be noted that donors were predominantly white British and more often female, and clonal diversity was possibly underestimated.

Profiled with immunoSEQ multiplex PCR; TCRdb holds only in-frame clones, not every one. Seen here are approximately 120,000 clones, 88% observed once, and the top ten hold roughly 4.4%. Germline loops: CDR1 SGHVS, CDR2 FQNEAQ. J gave up 4 bases and V 4 bases, and 12 bases lay outside the gene matches. This CDR3 is 17 amino acids long. The sequenced sample was peripheral blood, obtained on day 0 of AZD1222 vaccination. This clonotype was obtained from an adult in good health. The chain links TRBV7-8 to TRBJ1-4, with 7 bases that match TRBD1. The DNA for the CDR3 is TGTGCCAGCAGCTCAGGGTGGGGGGACAGAGATAATGAAAAACTGTTTTTT. As protein: CASSSGWGDRDNEKLFF. Filled out from reference TRBV7-8 and TRBJ1-4, the complete variable domain reads GAGVSQSPRYKVAKRGQDVALRCDPISGHVSLFWYQQALGQGPEFLTYFQNEAQLDKSGLPSDRFFAERPEGSVSTLKIQRTQQEDSAVYLCASSSGWGDRDNEKLFFGSGTQLSVL.